The 5 T cell receptor beta chains given below trace back to one sample, sequenced in a study of beta chain features in type 1 diabetes. No cognate antigen is known for these TCRs. Points from the study as a whole: Type 1 diabetes patients had TCRB CDR3s that were shorter (moderately but significantly so) in all four CD4+ subsets.

Since all of the isolated RNA was reverse transcribed, expressed TCRB transcripts were what got sequenced. The protocol was immunoSEQ multiplex PCR, while the TCRdb copy is restricted to in-frame clones and leaves out a portion. The table shows more than 95,000 clones, with 28% occurring only once. Sequences were obtained from central memory CD4+ T cells from blood. The receptors come from a woman between 18 and 30 years old with type 1 diabetes.

The V and J genes are TRBV28 and TRBJ2-7; the match to TRBD1 covers 9 bases. The CDR3 has 15 residues. CDR1 MDHEN and CDR2 SYDVKM come from the germline V gene. Germline trimming cut 6 bases from V and 2 bases from J; bases unmatched to any gene: 8. CDR3 loop: CASSPGTGTPYEQYV. CDR3 sequence (DNA): TGTGCCAGCAGCCCCGGGACAGGGACCCCCTACGAGCAGTACGTC.

This clone was counted a few times. This sequence joins TRBV5-1 and TRBJ2-2; 8 nucleotides align to TRBD1. V shed 3 bases and J 0 bases; nucleotides not matched to a gene: 1. This CDR3 spans 15 amino acids. Per the germline V gene, CDR1 is SGHRS and CDR2 is YFSETQ. CDR3 nucleotide sequence: TGCGCCAGCAGCTCAGGGGGCGCGAACACCGGGGAGCTGTTTTTT. It yields the protein CASSSGGANTGELFF.

This clone was detected only a few times. This chain links TRBV5-6 with TRBJ2-5, with 9 bases that match TRBD2. V lost 2 bases and J lost 4; bases outside the gene matches: 6. Germline V gene data show CDR1 as SGHDT and CDR2 as YYEEEE. CDR3 size: 15 residues. The CDR3 DNA is TGTGCCAGCAGCTTAGGCGGGAGGGCAAGAGAGACCCAGTACTTC. Translation: CASSLGGRARETQYF.

The chain recombines TRBV6-1 with TRBJ1-2; 9 bases match TRBD1. The germline V gene has CDR1 MNHNS and CDR2 SASEGT. CDR3 size: 14 residues. The trim removed 6 bases at V and 4 bases at J, leaving 6 bases unmatched. For the CDR3, the DNA is TGTGCCAGCAGCGAACAGGGGGCGGTCTATGGCTACACCTTC. It codes for CASSEQGAVYGYTF.

The V call is TRBV10-3, the J call TRBJ2-7; TRBD1 agrees at 9 bases. V dropped 5 bases and J dropped 0; count of bases not matched to a gene: 5. The CDR3 covers 15 residues. Germline V CDR1 and CDR2: ENHRY, SYGVKD. The CDR3 spells CAISPGQGFSYEQYV. The CDR3 coding sequence is TGTGCCATCAGTCCGGGACAGGGCTTCTCCTACGAGCAGTACGTC.